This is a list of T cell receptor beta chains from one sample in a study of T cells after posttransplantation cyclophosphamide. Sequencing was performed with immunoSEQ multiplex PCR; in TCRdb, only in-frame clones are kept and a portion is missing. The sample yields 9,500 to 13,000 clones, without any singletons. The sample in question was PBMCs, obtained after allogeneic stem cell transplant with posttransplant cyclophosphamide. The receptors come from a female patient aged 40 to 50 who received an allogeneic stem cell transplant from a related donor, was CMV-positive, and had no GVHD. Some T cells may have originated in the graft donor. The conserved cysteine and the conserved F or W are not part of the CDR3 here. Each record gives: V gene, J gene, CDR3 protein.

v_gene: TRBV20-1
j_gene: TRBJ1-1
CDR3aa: SAATDTEAF

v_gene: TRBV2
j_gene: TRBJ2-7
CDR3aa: ASGVYRVVNEQY

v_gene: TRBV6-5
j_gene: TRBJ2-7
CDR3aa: ASTKGQRDSEQY

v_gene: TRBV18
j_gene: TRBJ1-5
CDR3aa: ASSPEGNSNQPQH

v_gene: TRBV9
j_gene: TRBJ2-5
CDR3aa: ASSLRGQETQY

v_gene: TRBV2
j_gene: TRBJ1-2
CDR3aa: ASMVRGHGYT

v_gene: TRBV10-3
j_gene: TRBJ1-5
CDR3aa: AIRGTGDQPQH

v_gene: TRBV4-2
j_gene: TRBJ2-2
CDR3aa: ASSLGAGGANTGELF

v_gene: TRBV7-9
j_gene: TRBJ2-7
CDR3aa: ASSSMDRGAYEQY

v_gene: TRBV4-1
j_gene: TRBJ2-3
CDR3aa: ASSLEAGPGDTQY

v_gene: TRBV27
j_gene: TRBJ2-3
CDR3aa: ASSHQQGADTQY